The clone carrying this T cell receptor (beta chain) has a handful of counts. This sample was taken from a study of shared clonotypes between healthy human individuals. The CDR3 loop spans 16 amino acids. The germline V and J ends were trimmed by 1 base and 4 bases, with 14 bases remaining between them. Germline CDR1 and CDR2: LNHDA and SQIVND (reference sequence). The method was immunoSEQ multiplex PCR; TCRdb's version includes in-frame clones alone and lacks a portion of them. The repertoire has 780,000 or so clones, roughly 72% of them found once; the top ten carry over 1.5%. This TCR derives from a woman aged 25-40 years in good health. The chain combines TRBV19 with TRBJ1-3; no definite D call. The sequenced material came from memory CD4+ T cells sorted from blood. Subset meaning: CD45RA-negative fraction. The DNA of the CDR3 is TGTGCCAGTAGTATAGCACCAGGACCGGCGGGAAACACCATATATTTT. Translating it yields CASSIAPGPAGNTIYF.